This TCR beta chain was documented in a study of blood T cell repertoires in COVID-19. Study details: The United States, Italy and Spain supplied acute and convalescent COVID-19 samples. The cDNA or gDNA used as material had been derived from T cells, B-cell-depleted T cells, or PBMCs.

Original analysis: How many nucleated cells were present was estimated from reference gene primer amplification. Measured with immunoSEQ multiplex PCR; TCRdb has only the in-frame clones, and not every one. The V and J calls and clone size are taken from that table; D and trimming were inferred from the DNA. The table includes fewer than 180,000 clones, 70% to 90% detected once. This sequence originates from a man aged 70 or older with acute or convalescent COVID-19. The sequencing sample was made of peripheral blood.

In DNA form, the CDR3 reads TGTGCCAGCAGCTCGGACAGGGGGCGGTTTAATGAGCAGTTCTTC. Its protein is CASSSDRGRFNEQFF. The chain recombines TRBV14 with TRBJ2-1; 11 nucleotides line up with TRBD1. CDR3 length: 15 amino acids. With V trimmed by 5 bases and J by 7 bases, 7 bases remained unmatched. In germline, CDR1 is SGHDN, CDR2 FVKESK.